The 7 T cell receptor beta chains given below trace back to one sample, sequenced in a study of ipilimumab plus nivolumab after autologous stem cell transplantation. This table comes from immunoSEQ multiplex PCR, and its TCRdb copy is limited to in-frame clones, with some not included. The table lists over 10,000 clones, 65% to 75% of them singletons, with more than 9.5% in the top ten. This specimen consisted of PBMCs, obtained in a trial of ipilimumab plus nivolumab as post-transplant consolidation. All receptors derive from a male donor with multiple myeloma.

The rearrangement uses TRBV6-5 and TRBJ1-4; D uncertain. CDR3 length: 14 residues. The germline gives CDR1 MNHEY, CDR2 SVGAGI. The V end lost 6 bases, the J end lost 8 bases, and 16 bases lay between the germline ends. The CDR3 loop reads CASRAGPREEKLFF. DNA for the CDR3: TGTGCCAGCAGGGCCGGGCCCCGAGAGGAAAAACTGTTTTTT.

The chain recombines TRBV6-1 with TRBJ2-7; no definite D call. Trimming stripped 3 bases from V and 9 bases from J, with 15 bases between. CDR3 length: 13 residues. Germline V gives CDR1 MNHNS, CDR2 SASEGT. The CDR3 spells CASSDRFPLVQYF. The DNA for the CDR3 is TGTGCCAGCAGTGATCGGTTTCCGCTCGTGCAGTACTTC.

The DNA for the CDR3 is TGTGCCAGCAGTGAAGAACACGGGATTGGGGAGCTGTTTTTT. Translating it yields CASSEEHGIGELFF. V gene TRBV2 combines with J gene TRBJ2-2, with D possibly matching TRBD2 (5 bases). V lost 1 base, J lost 8 bases, and 11 bases lay in between. This CDR3 has 14 residues. CDR1 SNHLY and CDR2 FYNNEI come from the germline V gene.

The chain is built from TRBV4-2 and TRBJ2-3; TRBD1 or TRBD2 may be the D gene (5 bases each). V was pared by 5 bases and J by 0 bases, with 18 bases between. CDR1 LGHNA and CDR2 YNFKEQ come from the germline V gene. The CDR3 totals 17 residues. CDR3 sequence (DNA): TGTGCCAGCAGCTACCGATCTGTGGGGGAGAGCACAGATACGCAGTATTTT. Encoded protein: CASSYRSVGESTDTQYF.

The V and J genes are TRBV5-1 and TRBJ2-1; 11 nucleotides match TRBD1. V shed 4 bases, J shed 6 bases, and the junction held 15 bases outside the gene matches. The CDR3 is 18 amino acids. Germline CDR1 reads SGHRS; CDR2 reads YFSETQ. The CDR3 sequence is CASSPGQGGSYLSNEQFF. The CDR3 DNA sequence: TGCGCCAGCAGCCCGGGACAGGGGGGTTCTTATTTGAGCAATGAGCAGTTCTTC.

The chain links TRBV11-2 to TRBJ2-3; D tentatively fits TRBD1 or TRBD2 (5 bases each). V gave up 5 bases and J gave up 2 bases, with 17 bases separating them. Germline V gene lookup returns CDR1 SGHAT and CDR2 FQNNGV. The CDR3 sequence is 16 residues long. The CDR3 region is CASSRNTGTHTDTQYF. The CDR3 DNA reads as TGTGCCAGCAGCCGAAATACCGGGACCCACACAGATACGCAGTATTTT.

The chain links TRBV19 to TRBJ1-2; D gene unclear. The V and J ends lost 3 bases and 2 bases respectively, with 10 bases between them. CDR3 length: 14 residues. Per the germline V gene, CDR1 is LNHDA and CDR2 is SQIVND (reference sequence). The CDR3 here is CASSIPGRNYGYTF. CDR3 nucleotides: TGTGCCAGTAGTATCCCCGGACGGAACTATGGCTACACCTTC.